The following is a T cell receptor beta chain sequence with its context. Antigen specificity is unknown. The sample's treatment: oral pan-JAK inhibitor, 5-10 mg twice daily. This entry is derived from a study of CD8+ T cells in alopecia areata. In the study overall: A 6-month period off drug followed tofacitinib, which lasted 6 to 18 months.

Study-wide findings and caveats: With tofacitinib ongoing, many expanded lesional clones persisted in both scalp and blood. Scalp clonality, together with expanded CD8+ clones among the top 100, fell significantly with tofacitinib.

Sequencing relied on a cDNA template that was reverse transcribed from extracted RNA. The assay was immunoSEQ multiplex PCR, and TCRdb's table has in-frame clones only and misses some. The sample consists of about 200,000 clones, about three fifths of them appearing once. This CDR3 has 13 amino acids. Germline CDR1 is LNHNV and CDR2 is YYDKDF (reference sequence). V shed 1 base and J shed 12 bases, with 14 bases lying between them. The source of this sequence is a human donor with alopecia areata. The sequences come from CD4+ T cells sorted from blood, collected at week 24, from a patient treated with tofacitinib. The chain links TRBV15 to TRBJ2-3; the D is unclear. CDR3 sequence: CATSRVGERRQYF. The CDR3 nucleotides read TGTGCCACCAGCAGAGTCGGCGAACGGCGTCAGTATTTT.